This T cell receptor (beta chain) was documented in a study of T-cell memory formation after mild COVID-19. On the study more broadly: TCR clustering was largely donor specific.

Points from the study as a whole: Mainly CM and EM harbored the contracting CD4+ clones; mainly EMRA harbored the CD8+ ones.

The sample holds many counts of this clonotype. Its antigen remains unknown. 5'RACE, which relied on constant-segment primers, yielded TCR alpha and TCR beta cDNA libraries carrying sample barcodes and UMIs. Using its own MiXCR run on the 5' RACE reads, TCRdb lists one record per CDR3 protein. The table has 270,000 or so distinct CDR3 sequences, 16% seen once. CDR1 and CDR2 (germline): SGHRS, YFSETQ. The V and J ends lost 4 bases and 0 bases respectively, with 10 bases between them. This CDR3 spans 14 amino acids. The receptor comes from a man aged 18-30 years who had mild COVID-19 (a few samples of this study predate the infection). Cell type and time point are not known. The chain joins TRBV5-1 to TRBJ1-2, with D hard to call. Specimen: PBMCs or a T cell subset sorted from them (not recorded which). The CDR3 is CASSATTSNYGYTF. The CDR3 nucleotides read TGCGCCAGCAGCGCGACAACCTCTAACTATGGCTACACCTTC.